This T cell receptor (beta chain) emerged from a study of OX40 agonist ivuxolimab in advanced cancers. About the study as a whole: Ivuxolimab was a fully human IgG2 agonistic monoclonal antibody targeting the costimulatory receptor OX40 (CD134). Three dose-escalation patients achieved partial responses, one with hepatocellular carcinoma and two with cutaneous melanoma. Among the 52 dose-escalation patients, approximately 20 had hepatocellular carcinoma, about 15 melanoma, 9 renal cell carcinoma and 9 head and neck cancer. In the dose-escalation cohort, 70% to 85% of patients were male, and the mean age was approximately 60 years with a range of roughly 20 to 80. The monotherapy dose-escalation portion (N ≈ 52 patients) of the phase I ivuxolimab trial is reported in the paper. Intravenous ivuxolimab was administered to patients every 2 weeks at six dose levels: 0.01, 0.1, 0.3, 1.5, 3 and 10 mg/kg. Prior anti-PD-1, anti-PD-L1 or anti-CTLA-4 therapy was permitted, and 35% to 40% of dose-escalation patients had received checkpoint inhibitors. Peripheral TCRbeta sequencing was intended to test whether TCR sequence diversity was altered and clonal T-cell expansion was caused by ivuxolimab.

The CDR3 holds 16 amino acids from the cysteine to the phenylalanine. The CDR3 DNA has 48 bases and is translated from base 1. Via the germline V gene, CDR1 is SGHAT and CDR2 FQNNGV. V lost 2 bases and J lost 4 bases; the stretch between them is 14 bases long. Beyond this particular receptor, the publication reports: At doses of 0.1 to 3.0 mg/kg, clonal expansion of both CD4+ and CD8+ T cells in blood was seen between baseline and week 6. On average, CD8+ T cells showed more expanded clones than CD4+ T cells after ivuxolimab. The antigen specificity of the peripheral T cells that underwent clonal expansion was not determined. In the 0.1-3.0 mg/kg groups, partial responders were among the patients with the lowest normalized peripheral clonal expansion, particularly in CD8+ T cells. Low levels of normalized T-cell clonal expansion were also shown by some nonresponding patients.

The trial excluded patients who had a history of autoimmune disease or who were on systemic immunosuppression. Peripheral blood for TCR sequencing was collected from all dose cohorts at baseline, on cycle 4 day 1, and on cycle 7 day 1. The samples were taken from a phase I, first-in-human, multicenter, open-label dose-escalation trial of ivuxolimab. Adults with locally advanced or metastatic head and neck squamous cell, hepatocellular, melanoma or renal cell carcinoma were enrolled in the trial. CD4+ and CD8+ T cells were sorted separately from peripheral blood before TCR sequencing. Genomic DNA was extracted from sorted cells for sequencing of the TCRbeta CDR3 region. The immunoSEQ Assay was used for sequencing of TCRbeta CDR3 regions. What TCRdb holds here is the immuneACCESS table cut down to in-frame rearrangements. Part of the clones is not present; checked against another copy, under half of the missing clones reflect an unresolved V gene, and the others are unexplained. The table for this sample lists tens of thousands of clones; 75% to 90% of them were counted only once. Around 10% of the sample goes to the ten largest clones.

Note on this clone: It has no known antigen specificity. Qualities for individual bases were not recorded, and no much larger clone is one base off.

This TCR derives from an adult with an advanced solid tumor such as melanoma, head and neck, liver or kidney cancer. The sample consisted of CD4+ or CD8+ T cells sorted from blood, taken in a trial of the OX40 agonist ivuxolimab. This sequence uses TRBV11-2 and TRBJ2-2, with the D assignment possibly TRBD1 or TRBD2, given 5 matching bases for each. The nucleotide sequence reads as follows: TGTGCCAGCAGCTTACGGGACCACCCGGTCACCGGGGAGCTGTTTTTT. Translated, it gives CASSLRDHPVTGELFF.